One and the same sample provided the 26 T cell receptor beta chains below, sequenced in a study of blood T cells in healthy people across ages. Primers used in a second PCR of roughly 6 to 11 cycles were a sample-barcoded 5' primer and a J-beta primer mix. MiXCR was run by TCRdb on the 5' RACE reads, yielding one entry per CDR3 protein. The table lists approximately 900,000 distinct CDR3 sequences, 48% of them singletons. The sample was blood. These receptor sequences come from a man between 25 and 39 years old in good health.

The genes are TRBV7-9 and TRBJ2-1; D unclear. Trimming removed 10 bases from V and 3 bases from J, with 7 bases in between. The CDR3 contains 11 residues. The germline CDR1 and CDR2 sequences are SEHNR and FQNEAQ (reference sequence). In DNA form, the CDR3 reads TGTGCCATACTGGTCTACAATGAGCAGTTCTTC. Translation: CAILVYNEQFF.

With regard to this clonotype: One end of the junction fails to match germline, which may point to a read error. The V call is TRBV15, the J call TRBJ2-3, with D perhaps TRBD1 (5 bases). Germline CDR1 and CDR2: LNHNV and YYDKDF (reference sequence). This CDR3 comprises 15 residues. CDR3 nucleotides: TGTGCCACCAGCAGAGTAGAGACCTACACAGGTACGCAGTATTTT. Protein product: CATSRVETYTGTQYF.

The chain is built from TRBV4-1 and TRBJ2-4; D uncertain. The DNA end is more similar to TRBJ2-7, so the J call may be wrong. This CDR3 spans 13 amino acids. Germline V gives CDR1 MGHRA, CDR2 YSYEKL. The CDR3 sequence: CASSQDAWREQYF. The CDR3 DNA reads TGCGCCAGCAGCCAAGATGCATGGCGCGAGCAGTACTTC.

This rearrangement joins TRBV25-1 to TRBJ2-1; the match to TRBD1 covers 7 bases. Germline V gene sequence: CDR1 MGHDK, CDR2 SYGVNS. V lost 3 bases to trimming and J lost 10 bases; unmatched junction nucleotides: 6. The CDR3 runs to 13 residues. The CDR3 nucleotides read TGTGCCAGCAGTGAGTTACAGGGGTTGGAGCAGTTCTTC. The encoded protein is CASSELQGLEQFF.

To note about this clonotype: One end of the junction is discordant with germline, which a read error may explain. The chain is built from TRBV24-1 and TRBJ2-1; 9 bases map to TRBD1. Germline CDR1 KGHDR, CDR2 SFDVKD. This CDR3 is 14 amino acids long. Here the CDR3 reads CAASTGQGFNEQFF. The CDR3, as DNA: TGTGCCGCCAGTACGGGACAGGGCTTCAATGAGCAGTTCTTC.

The CDR3 region has the DNA TGTGCCAGCAGCTTAGACAGGGGTCCAAACACTGAAGCTTTCTTT. Its protein is CASSLDRGPNTEAFF. The chain uses TRBV7-9 and TRBJ1-1; 7 bases agree with TRBD1. V was clipped by 1 base and J by 2 bases; unmatched bases: 4. The CDR3 covers 15 residues. CDR1 and CDR2 (germline): SEHNR, FQNEAQ (reference sequence).

J is TRBJ1-3 and V is TRBV12-3 or TRBV12-4; unclear D gene. V lost 3 bases, J lost 1 base, and 7 bases lay in between. This CDR3 region has 14 residues. CDR3 region: CASSFQDSGNTIYF. The CDR3 DNA follows: TGTGCCAGCAGTTTCCAGGATTCTGGAAACACCATATATTTT.

Concerning this clonotype itself: In this CDR3 the conserved last residue, phenylalanine or tryptophan, is missing, so a read error is likely. The chain is built from TRBV27 and TRBJ2-7, with 7 nucleotides matching TRBD2. This CDR3 has 12 residues. CDR1 and CDR2 (germline): MNHEY, SMNVEV (reference sequence). With 5 bases clipped from V and 7 bases from J, the junction kept 5 bases outside the gene matches. DNA of the CDR3: TGTGCCAGCAGTACGGGGACTATTGAGCAGTACTTA. Translation gives CASSTGTIEQYL.

The genes are TRBV10-3 and TRBJ2-5; 7 nucleotides align to TRBD2. Germline V gene data show CDR1 as ENHRY and CDR2 as SYGVKD. This CDR3 region has 16 residues. The J segment lost 5 bases and the V segment lost 2 bases, leaving 11 bases of the junction unmatched. This CDR3 reads CAISEPGGRQRETQYF. The CDR3 DNA sequence: TGTGCCATCAGTGAGCCGGGAGGTCGACAGCGGGAGACCCAGTACTTC.

This clonotype was found a few times. V usage is TRBV3-1 and J usage is TRBJ1-2; no definite D call. CDR3 length equals 16 residues. Trimming removed 5 bases at V and 2 bases at J, with 18 bases between. The V gene's germline CDR1 is LGHDT and CDR2 YNNKEL (reference sequence). This chain's CDR3 is CASSTTKLADNYGYTF. The CDR3 nucleotides are TGTGCCAGCAGCACGACAAAACTCGCGGACAACTATGGCTACACCTTC.

This clonotype was recorded at least ten times. The genes are TRBV5-1 and TRBJ2-7; TRBD1 matches at 8 bases. The germline V gene has CDR1 SGHRS and CDR2 YFSETQ. V trimming: 7 bases; J trimming: 5 bases; junction bases outside the gene matches: 11. This CDR3 has 14 amino acids. CDR3 DNA: TGCGCCAGCTCCCGACAGGGGTCTATGGACGAGCAGTACTTC. Protein: CASSRQGSMDEQYF.

In its sample, this clonotype was seen a few times. The CDR3 DNA follows: TGTGCCAGCAGCGACCGAGCGGGGGGGCATGCGGATACGCAGTATTTT. It codes for CASSDRAGGHADTQYF. This rearrangement joins TRBV27 to TRBJ2-3; 10 bases fit TRBD2. In germline, CDR1 is MNHEY, CDR2 SMNVEV (reference sequence). This CDR3 is 16 amino acids long. V gave up 6 bases and J gave up 6 bases; unmatched junction bases: 12.

This clonotype was counted only a few times. The V call is TRBV7-9, the J call TRBJ2-7; D is unclear. Trimming removed 5 bases at V and 6 bases at J, with 11 bases between. The length of the CDR3 is 12 residues. Germline CDR1 reads SEHNR; CDR2 reads FQNEAQ (reference sequence). CDR3 residues: CASSEFLSEQYF. CDR3 coding DNA: TGTGCCAGCAGCGAATTCCTCTCCGAGCAGTACTTC.

The rearrangement links TRBV5-1 to TRBJ2-4; D is unresolved. The J call is doubtful: the DNA matches TRBJ2-5 better. The CDR3 contains 16 residues. Germline V gene data show CDR1 as SGHRS and CDR2 as YFSETQ. CDR3 in amino acids: CASSSDTSTSQETQYF. In nucleotides, the CDR3 is TGCGCCAGCAGCTCGGATACCAGCACCTCCCAAGAGACCCAGTACTTC.

This clonotype was counted between two and nine times. The rearrangement joins TRBV27 to TRBJ2-1; D call uncertain. The ends were cut back, 4 bases at V and 1 base at J, with 11 bases in the middle. The CDR3 length is 15 residues. Germline CDR1 and CDR2: MNHEY and SMNVEV (reference sequence). The CDR3 sequence: CASSSELSSYNEQFF. In DNA, the CDR3 is TGTGCCAGCAGTTCAGAGTTGTCTTCCTACAATGAGCAGTTCTTC.

As regards this clonotype: The junction and the germline gene differ at one end; a read error may be behind it. The J gene is TRBJ2-1, the V gene TRBV30, with D perhaps TRBD1 or TRBD2 (5 bases each). Germline V gene sequence: CDR1 GTSNPN, CDR2 SVGIG (reference sequence). This CDR3 comprises 11 residues. The CDR3 DNA reads as TGTGCCGGGAGTGTTTCAGGGACGCAGTTCTTC. It encodes CAGSVSGTQFF.

This clonotype was seen only a few times. The chain carries TRBV7-9 and TRBJ2-3; TRBD2 might be the D (5 bases). CDR3 length equals 17 residues. Germline lookup yields CDR1 SEHNR and CDR2 FQNEAQ (reference sequence). The V end was cut by 5 bases, the J end by 3 bases, with 21 bases between. The CDR3 DNA follows: TGTGCCAGCAGCCCCCCGGCGGGTCATGGGCTGACAGATACGCAGTATTTT. As protein: CASSPPAGHGLTDTQYF.

The chain uses TRBV6-1 and TRBJ2-4, with TRBD2 matching 7 bases. The J call may be in error: the DNA end matches TRBJ2-7 better. The CDR3 has 16 residues. Per germline, CDR1 MNHNS and CDR2 SASEGT. The CDR3 sequence: CASSELSGKKAYEQYF. The CDR3 DNA follows: TGTGCCAGCAGTGAACTCAGCGGGAAGAAGGCCTACGAGCAGTACTTC.

This clonotype was seen once. A read error may explain this, as a much larger clone is one base away. This chain uses TRBV11-2 with TRBJ1-4; D uncertain. Germline CDR1 SGHAT, CDR2 FQNNGV. The CDR3 covers 14 residues. CDR3 region: CASSITRAVEELFF. The CDR3 coding sequence is TGTGCCAGCAGCATTACGAGAGCAGTTGAAGAACTGTTTTTT.

This clonotype has more than one count but fewer than ten. The V and J genes are TRBV9 and TRBJ2-3; no reliable D call. The germline V and J ends were trimmed by 0 bases and 2 bases, with 10 bases remaining between them. Germline V lookup: CDR1 SGDLS, CDR2 YYNGEE. The CDR3 consists of 15 residues. This chain's CDR3 is CASSVAGFLTDTQYF. DNA of the CDR3: TGTGCCAGCAGCGTAGCGGGCTTCCTCACAGATACGCAGTATTTT.

The gene calls are TRBV20-1 and TRBJ1-5, with TRBD1 matching 10 bases. J was trimmed by 2 bases and V by 6 bases; bases with no gene match: 4. Germline V CDR1 and CDR2: DFQATT, SNEGSKA (reference sequence). The CDR3 loop spans 14 amino acids. The CDR3 reads CSAPGTGGNQPQHF. CDR3 in DNA: TGCAGTGCGCCCGGGACAGGGGGCAATCAGCCCCAGCATTTT.

As for this clonotype: At one end, the junction sequence differs from germline, possibly due to a read error. This rearrangement joins TRBV6-5 to TRBJ2-1, with a weak D call TRBD1 (6 bases). The CDR3 extends over 15 amino acids. CDR1 and CDR2 from the germline V gene are MNHEY and SVGAGI. The CDR3 protein is CVSKYQGFSYNEQFF. The CDR3 coding sequence is TGTGTCAGCAAATATCAGGGGTTCTCCTACAATGAGCAGTTCTTC.

This clonotype has more than one count but fewer than ten. The V and J genes are TRBV10-3 and TRBJ2-1; perhaps TRBD1 as D (7 bases). Germline loops: CDR1 ENHRY, CDR2 SYGVKD. The V end was cut by 4 bases, the J end by 8 bases, with 24 bases between. The CDR3 spans 17 residues. CDR3 sequence: CAISAGLTGTRGDEQFF. The CDR3 DNA follows: TGTGCCATCAGTGCTGGTTTGACAGGGACTCGCGGCGATGAGCAGTTCTTC.

The rearrangement uses TRBV6-1 and TRBJ1-1; 10 nucleotides agree with TRBD1. Germline assignment: CDR1 MNHNS and CDR2 SASEGT. Losses at the gene ends were 4 bases for V and 1 base for J; bases not matched to a gene: 6. The CDR3 is made up of 16 amino acids. CDR3 coding DNA: TGTGCCAGCAGTGCCTGGACAGGGGGGAGGAACACTGAAGCTTTCTTT. It yields the protein CASSAWTGGRNTEAFF.

The chain has TRBV18 and TRBJ2-7, with D hard to call. The CDR3 consists of 11 residues. Germline V gives CDR1 KGHSH, CDR2 LQKENI. Trimming stripped 6 bases from V and 7 bases from J, with 10 bases between. The chain's CDR3 is CASSPDNEQYF. The CDR3, as DNA: TGTGCCAGCTCTCCCGACAATGAGCAGTACTTC.

This clonotype appeared a few times. The genes are TRBV6-2 or TRBV6-3 and TRBJ2-5; D uncertain. This CDR3 contains 14 residues. Germline lookup yields CDR1 MNHEY and CDR2 SVGEGT. Trimming stripped 2 bases from V and 5 bases from J, with 12 bases between. CDR3 coding DNA: TGTGCCAGCAGTTACGGTGGCACCCAGGAGACCCAGTACTTC. Its translation is CASSYGGTQETQYF.